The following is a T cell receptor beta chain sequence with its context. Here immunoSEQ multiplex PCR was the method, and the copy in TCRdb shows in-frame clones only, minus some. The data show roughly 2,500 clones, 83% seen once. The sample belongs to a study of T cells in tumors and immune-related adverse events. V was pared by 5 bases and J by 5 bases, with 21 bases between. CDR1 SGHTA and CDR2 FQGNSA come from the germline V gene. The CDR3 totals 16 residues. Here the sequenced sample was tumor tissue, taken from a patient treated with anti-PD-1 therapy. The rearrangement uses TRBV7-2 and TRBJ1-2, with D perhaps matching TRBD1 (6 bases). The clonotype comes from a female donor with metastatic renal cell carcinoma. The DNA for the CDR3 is TGTGCCAGCAGCCCGAGGTCGGGGCTAGGGGGATATGGCTACACCTTC. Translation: CASSPRSGLGGYGYTF. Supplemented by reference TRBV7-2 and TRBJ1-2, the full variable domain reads GAGVSQSPSNKVTEKGKDVELRCDPISGHTALYWYRQSLGQGLEFLIYFQGNSAPDKSGLPSDRFSAERTGGSVSTLTIQRTQQEDSAVYLCASSPRSGLGGYGYTFGSGTRLTVV.